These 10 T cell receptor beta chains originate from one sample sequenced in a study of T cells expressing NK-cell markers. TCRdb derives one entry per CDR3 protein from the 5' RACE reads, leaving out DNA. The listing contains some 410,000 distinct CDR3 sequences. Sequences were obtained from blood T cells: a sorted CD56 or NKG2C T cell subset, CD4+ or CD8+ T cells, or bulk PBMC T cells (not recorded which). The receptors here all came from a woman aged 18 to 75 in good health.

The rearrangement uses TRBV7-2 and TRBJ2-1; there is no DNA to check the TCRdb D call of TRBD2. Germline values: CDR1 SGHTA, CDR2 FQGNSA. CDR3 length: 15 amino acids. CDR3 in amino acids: CASSPPGLVYNEQFF. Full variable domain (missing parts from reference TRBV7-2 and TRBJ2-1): GAGVSQSPSNKVTEKGKDVELRCDPISGHTALYWYRQSLGQGLEFLIYFQGNSAPDKSGLPSDRFSAERTGGSVSTLTIQRTQQEDSAVYLCASSPPGLVYNEQFFGPGTRLTVL.

The CDR3 region is CASSQVGLAGSTDTQYF. This chain links TRBV4-3 with TRBJ2-3; no DNA is available, so the TRBD2 call from TCRdb remains unchecked. The V gene's germline CDR1 is LGHNA and CDR2 YSLEER. The CDR3 has 17 amino acids.

CDR3 sequence: CASSLGPRVDNEQFF. V gene TRBV7-6 combines with J gene TRBJ2-1; TCRdb reports TRBD1, a call that lacks DNA to check it against. The CDR3 totals 15 residues. Germline assignment: CDR1 SGHVS and CDR2 FNYEAQ.

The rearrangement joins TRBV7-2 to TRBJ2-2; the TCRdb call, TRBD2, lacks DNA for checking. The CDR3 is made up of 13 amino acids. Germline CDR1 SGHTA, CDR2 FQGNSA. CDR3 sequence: CASSLAPLGELFF.

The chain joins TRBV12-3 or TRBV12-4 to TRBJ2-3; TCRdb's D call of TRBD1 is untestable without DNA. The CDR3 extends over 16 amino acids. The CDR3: CTSSRPGAGRTDTQYF.

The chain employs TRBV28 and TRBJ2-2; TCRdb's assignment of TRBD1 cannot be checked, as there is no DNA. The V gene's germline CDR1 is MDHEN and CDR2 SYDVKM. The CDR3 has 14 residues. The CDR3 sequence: CASRLQRQGGELFF.

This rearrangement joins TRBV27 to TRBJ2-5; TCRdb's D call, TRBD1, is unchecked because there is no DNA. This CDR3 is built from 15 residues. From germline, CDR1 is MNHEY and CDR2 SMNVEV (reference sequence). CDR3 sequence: CASSLWGAGQETQYF.

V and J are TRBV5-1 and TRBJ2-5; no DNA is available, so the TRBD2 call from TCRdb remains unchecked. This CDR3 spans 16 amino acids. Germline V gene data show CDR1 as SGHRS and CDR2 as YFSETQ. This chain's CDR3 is CASSTLAGGNQETQYF.

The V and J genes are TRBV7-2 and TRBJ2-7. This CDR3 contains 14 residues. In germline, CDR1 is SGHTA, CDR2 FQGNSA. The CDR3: CASSPPSRSYEQYF.

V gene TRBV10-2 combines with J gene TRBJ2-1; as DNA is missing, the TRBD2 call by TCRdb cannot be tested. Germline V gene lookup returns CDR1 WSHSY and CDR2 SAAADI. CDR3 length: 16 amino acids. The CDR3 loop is CASSATELARYNEQFF.